The rows below give T cell receptor beta chains drawn from one sample of a study of lymphopenia after photon versus proton radiotherapy. Libraries were prepared by immunoSEQ multiplex PCR; TCRdb keeps only in-frame clonotypes and omits some of them. The sample holds 150,000 to 200,000 clones, 88% seen once. This specimen was peripheral blood, taken from a patient treated with photon-based radiotherapy. These receptors all stem from a man aged 50 or older with gastric cancer. CDR3s include the opening cysteine and the closing phenylalanine or tryptophan. D genes are given only for firm matches. A clone size is listed for some rows: how often the clone was seen (once, few, many), or a class if it is expanded.

J gene: TRBJ1-2
clone size: .
V gene: TRBV7-9
D gene: TRBD1
CDR3 DNA: TGTGCCAGCAGCTTGTCCCAGGGGGCGCGGGGCTACACCTTC
CDR3 protein: CASSLSQGARGYTF

J gene: TRBJ2-3
clone size: .
V gene: TRBV5-1
D gene: .
CDR3 DNA: TGCGCCAGCAGCTCGGACTCAAATATGGAGTATTTT
CDR3 protein: CASSSDSNMEYF

J gene: TRBJ1-2
clone size: .
V gene: TRBV7-2
D gene: .
CDR3 DNA: TGTGCCAGCAGCTCACCCAGGGCAGGAGGATATGGCTACACCTTC
CDR3 protein: CASSSPRAGGYGYTF

J gene: TRBJ2-1
clone size: .
V gene: TRBV5-5
D gene: TRBD2
CDR3 DNA: TGTGCCAGCAGCCAGGGACTAGCGTCCTACAATGAGCAGTTCTTC
CDR3 protein: CASSQGLASYNEQFF

J gene: TRBJ2-1
clone size: once
V gene: TRBV18
D gene: .
CDR3 DNA: TGTGCCAGCTCACCACGTCCCGACCGACTGAATGAGCAGTTCTTC
CDR3 protein: CASSPRPDRLNEQFF

J gene: TRBJ2-2
clone size: .
V gene: TRBV7-9
D gene: .
CDR3 DNA: TGTGCCAGCAGCCACACAGCGGTGAACACCGGGGAGCTGTTTTTT
CDR3 protein: CASSHTAVNTGELFF

J gene: TRBJ2-7
clone size: .
V gene: TRBV21-1
D gene: .
CDR3 DNA: TGTGCCAGCAGCAGCCGGGACAGGGGATCCGGCGAGCAGTACTTC
CDR3 protein: CASSSRDRGSGEQYF

J gene: TRBJ2-3
clone size: .
V gene: TRBV5-8
D gene: .
CDR3 DNA: TGTGCCAGCAGCCGACAGGAAACGACGGGGGATACGCAGTATTTT
CDR3 protein: CASSRQETTGDTQYF

J gene: TRBJ1-2
clone size: .
V gene: TRBV19
D gene: .
CDR3 DNA: TGTGCCAGTAGTACCTCTCCCCCTGGGCACTATGGCTACACCTTC
CDR3 protein: CASSTSPPGHYGYTF

J gene: TRBJ2-5
clone size: few
V gene: TRBV7-6
D gene: TRBD2
CDR3 DNA: TGTGCCAGCAGCGAACTAGCGGGAGGGGTAGAGACCCAGTACTTC
CDR3 protein: CASSELAGGVETQYF

J gene: TRBJ2-2
clone size: .
V gene: TRBV19
D gene: .
CDR3 DNA: TGTGCCAGTAGTATCAATCAGATCACCGGGGAGCTGTTTTTT
CDR3 protein: CASSINQITGELFF

J gene: TRBJ2-1
clone size: .
V gene: TRBV27
D gene: .
CDR3 DNA: TGTGCCAGCAGTTTGGGGACTACAGCGACAGGGAATGAGCAGTTCTTC
CDR3 protein: CASSLGTTATGNEQFF

J gene: TRBJ2-3
clone size: once
V gene: TRBV28
D gene: TRBD2
CDR3 DNA: TGTGCCAGCAGTTTGGCGGGAGACAGTACAGATACGCAGTATTTT
CDR3 protein: CASSLAGDSTDTQYF

J gene: TRBJ1-2
clone size: .
V gene: TRBV28
D gene: .
CDR3 DNA: TGTGCCAGCTCAGGGACTACTACCTATGGCTACACCTTC
CDR3 protein: CASSGTTTYGYTF

J gene: TRBJ2-5
clone size: .
V gene: TRBV30
D gene: .
CDR3 DNA: TGTGCCTCAGGTGCCCAGAGTGTTGGGGAGACCCAGTACTTC
CDR3 protein: CASGAQSVGETQYF

J gene: TRBJ2-3
clone size: .
V gene: TRBV28
D gene: TRBD2
CDR3 DNA: TGTGCCAGCAGTTTACTGCGGGAGAACACAGATACGCAGTATTTT
CDR3 protein: CASSLLRENTDTQYF

J gene: TRBJ2-6
clone size: .
V gene: TRBV7-2
D gene: TRBD1
CDR3 DNA: TGTGCCAGCAGCATCACAGGGGCTGGGGCCAACGTCCTGACTTTC
CDR3 protein: CASSITGAGANVLTF

J gene: TRBJ2-1
clone size: .
V gene: TRBV15
D gene: .
CDR3 DNA: TGTGCCACCAGCCCCGGGCTAGGAGTGGGGAATGAGCAGTTCTTC
CDR3 protein: CATSPGLGVGNEQFF

J gene: TRBJ2-7
clone size: few
V gene: TRBV18
D gene: TRBD1
CDR3 DNA: TGTGCCAGCTCACCGGGACAGGAGTACGAGCAGTACTTC
CDR3 protein: CASSPGQEYEQYF

J gene: TRBJ2-7
clone size: once
V gene: TRBV9
D gene: TRBD2
CDR3 DNA: TGTGCCAGCAGCGTACTAGCGGAGCCCTACGAGCAGTACTTC
CDR3 protein: CASSVLAEPYEQYF

J gene: TRBJ1-2
clone size: .
V gene: TRBV13
D gene: TRBD1
CDR3 DNA: TGTGCCAGCAGCTTAAGAGGGGGACAGGGACCTAACTATGGCTACACCTTC
CDR3 protein: CASSLRGGQGPNYGYTF

J gene: TRBJ2-1
clone size: .
V gene: TRBV6-5
D gene: TRBD2
CDR3 DNA: TGTGCCAGCACTGGGGGACTAGCGGGAGAGAATGAGCAGTTCTTC
CDR3 protein: CASTGGLAGENEQFF

J gene: TRBJ2-7
clone size: .
V gene: TRBV10-3
D gene: TRBD1
CDR3 DNA: TGTGCCATCAGCGGTCACCTACAGGGGGCCTACGAGCAGTACTTC
CDR3 protein: CAISGHLQGAYEQYF

J gene: TRBJ2-7
clone size: .
V gene: TRBV13
D gene: .
CDR3 DNA: TGTGCCAGCAGCCAAACCGGGACACCGACCTACGAGCAGTACTTC
CDR3 protein: CASSQTGTPTYEQYF

J gene: TRBJ2-7
clone size: .
V gene: TRBV5-1
D gene: .
CDR3 DNA: TGCGCCAGCAGCCCGCGTGAGCGCCTCTCCTACGAGCAGTACTTC
CDR3 protein: CASSPRERLSYEQYF

J gene: TRBJ2-7
clone size: .
V gene: TRBV27
D gene: .
CDR3 DNA: TGTGCCAGCAGTGCGACTAGAGGGGGTTACGAGCAGTACTTC
CDR3 protein: CASSATRGGYEQYF

J gene: TRBJ2-7
clone size: .
V gene: TRBV5-1
D gene: TRBD2
CDR3 DNA: TGCGCCAGCAGCCCCTCTAGCGGGAGCTCCTACGAGCAGTACTTC
CDR3 protein: CASSPSSGSSYEQYF

J gene: TRBJ2-7
clone size: .
V gene: TRBV4-3
D gene: .
CDR3 DNA: TGCGCCAGCAGCCAAGGAAGGGGTTTACGCGACGAGCAGTACTTC
CDR3 protein: CASSQGRGLRDEQYF

J gene: TRBJ2-3
clone size: .
V gene: TRBV5-1
D gene: .
CDR3 DNA: TGCGCCAGCAGCCCAGGGACCGTTACAGATACGCAGTATTTT
CDR3 protein: CASSPGTVTDTQYF

J gene: TRBJ2-1
clone size: .
V gene: TRBV6-5
D gene: .
CDR3 DNA: TGTGCCAGCAGTTACTGGGGCGGGGTCTCCTACAATGAGCAGTTCTTC
CDR3 protein: CASSYWGGVSYNEQFF

J gene: TRBJ2-7
clone size: .
V gene: TRBV6-1
D gene: .
CDR3 DNA: TGTGCCAGCACCCCCAGGGGGGGGAACGAGCAGTACTTC
CDR3 protein: CASTPRGGNEQYF

J gene: TRBJ2-1
clone size: .
V gene: TRBV21-1
D gene: .
CDR3 DNA: TGTGCCAGCAGCAAAGGACTAGCGGGAAGTTCCTACAATGAGCAGTTCTTC
CDR3 protein: CASSKGLAGSSYNEQFF

J gene: TRBJ2-2
clone size: .
V gene: TRBV11-3
D gene: .
CDR3 DNA: TGTGCCAGCAGTCTCTATGGGGGGCCTAACACCGGGGAGCTGTTTTTT
CDR3 protein: CASSLYGGPNTGELFF

J gene: TRBJ2-1
clone size: .
V gene: TRBV5-1
D gene: TRBD2
CDR3 DNA: TGCGCCAGCAGTTTAGCGGGAGATTCCTACAATGAGCAGTTCTTC
CDR3 protein: CASSLAGDSYNEQFF

J gene: TRBJ2-3
clone size: .
V gene: TRBV5-1
D gene: .
CDR3 DNA: TGCGCCAGCAGCCCCTGGAGCACAGATACGCAGTATTTT
CDR3 protein: CASSPWSTDTQYF

J gene: TRBJ1-5
clone size: .
V gene: TRBV27
D gene: TRBD1
CDR3 DNA: TGTGCCAGCAGCGGGACAGGGAATCAGCCCCAGCATTTT
CDR3 protein: CASSGTGNQPQHF

J gene: TRBJ1-1
clone size: .
V gene: TRBV19
D gene: .
CDR3 DNA: TGTGCCAGTAGTATTATTTACCCCCCGTCTGAAGCTTTCTTT
CDR3 protein: CASSIIYPPSEAFF

J gene: TRBJ2-1
clone size: .
V gene: TRBV7-6
D gene: .
CDR3 DNA: TGTGCCAGCAGTCTCAGGGGTGGGGAGCAGTTCTTC
CDR3 protein: CASSLRGGEQFF

J gene: TRBJ1-1
clone size: .
V gene: TRBV2
D gene: TRBD1
CDR3 DNA: TGTGCCAGCAGTTATCTGACAGGGGCGGACACTGAAGCTTTCTTT
CDR3 protein: CASSYLTGADTEAFF

J gene: TRBJ1-5
clone size: .
V gene: TRBV19
D gene: .
CDR3 DNA: TGTGCCAGTAGTCCCGGAGACGGGGATCAGCCCCAGCATTTT
CDR3 protein: CASSPGDGDQPQHF

J gene: TRBJ1-1
clone size: .
V gene: TRBV18
D gene: .
CDR3 DNA: TGTGCCAGCTCACCTAGTATGAACACTGAAGCTTTCTTT
CDR3 protein: CASSPSMNTEAFF

J gene: TRBJ2-7
clone size: .
V gene: TRBV19
D gene: TRBD2
CDR3 DNA: TGTGCCAGTAGTCCAGGGACTAGCGGGGACTACGAGCAGTACTTC
CDR3 protein: CASSPGTSGDYEQYF

J gene: TRBJ1-1
clone size: .
V gene: TRBV19
D gene: .
CDR3 DNA: TGTGCCAGTAGTATCGGACAGAACACTGAAGCTTTCTTT
CDR3 protein: CASSIGQNTEAFF

J gene: TRBJ2-7
clone size: .
V gene: TRBV5-6
D gene: .
CDR3 DNA: TGTGCCAGCAGCTCCCTTCCGGGACTTTACGAGCAGTACTTC
CDR3 protein: CASSSLPGLYEQYF

J gene: TRBJ2-3
clone size: .
V gene: TRBV29-1
D gene: .
CDR3 DNA: TGCAGCGTGGGAGGTGGAGGGAGCACAGATACGCAGTATTTT
CDR3 protein: CSVGGGGSTDTQYF

J gene: TRBJ1-1
clone size: .
V gene: TRBV28
D gene: .
CDR3 DNA: TGTGCCAGCAAACAGGGTTACACTGAAGCTTTCTTT
CDR3 protein: CASKQGYTEAFF

J gene: TRBJ1-1
clone size: .
V gene: TRBV18
D gene: .
CDR3 DNA: TGTGCCAGCTCTCGGACAGAAATGAACACTGAAGCTTTCTTT
CDR3 protein: CASSRTEMNTEAFF

J gene: TRBJ2-3
clone size: .
V gene: TRBV6-5
D gene: TRBD2
CDR3 DNA: TGTGCCAGCAGTTACCAAGGACTAGGTACAGATACGCAGTATTTT
CDR3 protein: CASSYQGLGTDTQYF

J gene: TRBJ1-5
clone size: .
V gene: TRBV7-2
D gene: .
CDR3 DNA: TGTGCCAGCAGCCCTCCCAATCAGCCCCAGCATTTT
CDR3 protein: CASSPPNQPQHF

J gene: TRBJ2-3
clone size: .
V gene: TRBV25-1
D gene: .
CDR3 DNA: TGTGCCAGCAGTGTCAACAGGGCAGATACGCAGTATTTT
CDR3 protein: CASSVNRADTQYF

J gene: TRBJ2-3
clone size: .
V gene: TRBV25-1
D gene: .
CDR3 DNA: TGTGCCAGCAGTGAATATTGGGGTGACACAGATACGCAGTATTTT
CDR3 protein: CASSEYWGDTDTQYF

J gene: TRBJ2-1
clone size: .
V gene: TRBV5-1
D gene: .
CDR3 DNA: TGCGCCAGCAGCTTCTCTTTGAACAATGAGCAGTTCTTC
CDR3 protein: CASSFSLNNEQFF

J gene: TRBJ2-3
clone size: .
V gene: TRBV14
D gene: .
CDR3 DNA: TGTGCCAGCAGCCCTGGGTCAGATACGCAGTATTTT
CDR3 protein: CASSPGSDTQYF